Included here is one T cell receptor (beta chain) sequence, with context. Between the trimmed V and J ends, which lost 6 bases and 5 bases, there was a span of 16 bases. The CDR3 has 14 residues. Per the germline V gene, CDR1 is MGHRA and CDR2 is YSYEKL. The data were taken from a study of patients and donors after allogeneic stem cell transplantation. TCRdb processed the RT-PCR reads anew with MiXCR; each CDR3 protein has one entry. The sample lists roughly 960,000 distinct CDR3 sequences, approximately 18% occurring once. The sample comprised blood, either unsorted or a sorted T cell fraction (not recorded which). This clonotype originated in a human donor who was either an allogeneic HSCT recipient or a stem cell or donor lymphocyte infusion donor (not recorded which). It is not recorded whose cells these are; they may come from a transplant donor. The genes are TRBV4-1 and TRBJ1-1; D may be TRBD1 (5 bases). The CDR3 nucleotides read TGCGCCAGCAGATTAATCGGGGGAGGAACTGAAGCTTTCTTT. It yields the protein CASRLIGGGTEAFF.